This TCR beta chain was found in a study of identical twins. TCRdb reanalysed the 5' RACE reads using MiXCR and keeps one entry per CDR3 protein. This repertoire shows hundreds of thousands of distinct CDR3 sequences, 8.5% to 9% found once; its top ten account for 0.98%. This CDR3 is 12 amino acids long. V lost 8 bases to trimming and J lost 8 bases; unmatched junction nucleotides: 6. Germline loops: CDR1 SNHLY, CDR2 FYNNEI. Separately, the same data were catalogued under a study of yellow fever vaccine responses in identical twins.

The clonotype comes from a woman aged 18-35 years in good health. The specimen sequenced was PBMCs. This sequence joins TRBV2 and TRBJ2-1, with 7 bases lining up with TRBD2. The CDR3 sequence: CASVGGKDEQFF. The CDR3 nucleotides are TGTGCCAGCGTGGGAGGGAAGGATGAGCAGTTCTTC.